This T cell receptor (beta chain) originates from a study of blood T cell repertoires in COVID-19. For the study at large: Collection of acute and convalescent COVID-19 samples took place in the United States, Italy and Spain.

With 4 bases removed from V and 0 bases from J, the gap between germline ends came to 12 bases. CDR3 length: 16 amino acids. Germline CDR1 is KGHDR and CDR2 is SFDVKD. Authors' data handling: Nucleated cell counts were estimated from reference gene primer amplification. Profiled with immunoSEQ multiplex PCR; TCRdb holds only in-frame clones, not every one. That table furnishes V, J and clone size, whereas the DNA furnished D and trimming. The profile covers around 100,000 clones, with 80% to 90% appearing a single time and 15% taken by the ten largest. The sample taken for sequencing was peripheral blood. The chain joins TRBV24-1 to TRBJ2-1; D unclear. This sequence originates from a man aged 50 or older with acute or convalescent COVID-19. The CDR3 region has the DNA TGTGCCACCAGTGACTCTGGGCCTATCTCCTACAATGAGCAGTTCTTC. The encoded protein is CATSDSGPISYNEQFF.